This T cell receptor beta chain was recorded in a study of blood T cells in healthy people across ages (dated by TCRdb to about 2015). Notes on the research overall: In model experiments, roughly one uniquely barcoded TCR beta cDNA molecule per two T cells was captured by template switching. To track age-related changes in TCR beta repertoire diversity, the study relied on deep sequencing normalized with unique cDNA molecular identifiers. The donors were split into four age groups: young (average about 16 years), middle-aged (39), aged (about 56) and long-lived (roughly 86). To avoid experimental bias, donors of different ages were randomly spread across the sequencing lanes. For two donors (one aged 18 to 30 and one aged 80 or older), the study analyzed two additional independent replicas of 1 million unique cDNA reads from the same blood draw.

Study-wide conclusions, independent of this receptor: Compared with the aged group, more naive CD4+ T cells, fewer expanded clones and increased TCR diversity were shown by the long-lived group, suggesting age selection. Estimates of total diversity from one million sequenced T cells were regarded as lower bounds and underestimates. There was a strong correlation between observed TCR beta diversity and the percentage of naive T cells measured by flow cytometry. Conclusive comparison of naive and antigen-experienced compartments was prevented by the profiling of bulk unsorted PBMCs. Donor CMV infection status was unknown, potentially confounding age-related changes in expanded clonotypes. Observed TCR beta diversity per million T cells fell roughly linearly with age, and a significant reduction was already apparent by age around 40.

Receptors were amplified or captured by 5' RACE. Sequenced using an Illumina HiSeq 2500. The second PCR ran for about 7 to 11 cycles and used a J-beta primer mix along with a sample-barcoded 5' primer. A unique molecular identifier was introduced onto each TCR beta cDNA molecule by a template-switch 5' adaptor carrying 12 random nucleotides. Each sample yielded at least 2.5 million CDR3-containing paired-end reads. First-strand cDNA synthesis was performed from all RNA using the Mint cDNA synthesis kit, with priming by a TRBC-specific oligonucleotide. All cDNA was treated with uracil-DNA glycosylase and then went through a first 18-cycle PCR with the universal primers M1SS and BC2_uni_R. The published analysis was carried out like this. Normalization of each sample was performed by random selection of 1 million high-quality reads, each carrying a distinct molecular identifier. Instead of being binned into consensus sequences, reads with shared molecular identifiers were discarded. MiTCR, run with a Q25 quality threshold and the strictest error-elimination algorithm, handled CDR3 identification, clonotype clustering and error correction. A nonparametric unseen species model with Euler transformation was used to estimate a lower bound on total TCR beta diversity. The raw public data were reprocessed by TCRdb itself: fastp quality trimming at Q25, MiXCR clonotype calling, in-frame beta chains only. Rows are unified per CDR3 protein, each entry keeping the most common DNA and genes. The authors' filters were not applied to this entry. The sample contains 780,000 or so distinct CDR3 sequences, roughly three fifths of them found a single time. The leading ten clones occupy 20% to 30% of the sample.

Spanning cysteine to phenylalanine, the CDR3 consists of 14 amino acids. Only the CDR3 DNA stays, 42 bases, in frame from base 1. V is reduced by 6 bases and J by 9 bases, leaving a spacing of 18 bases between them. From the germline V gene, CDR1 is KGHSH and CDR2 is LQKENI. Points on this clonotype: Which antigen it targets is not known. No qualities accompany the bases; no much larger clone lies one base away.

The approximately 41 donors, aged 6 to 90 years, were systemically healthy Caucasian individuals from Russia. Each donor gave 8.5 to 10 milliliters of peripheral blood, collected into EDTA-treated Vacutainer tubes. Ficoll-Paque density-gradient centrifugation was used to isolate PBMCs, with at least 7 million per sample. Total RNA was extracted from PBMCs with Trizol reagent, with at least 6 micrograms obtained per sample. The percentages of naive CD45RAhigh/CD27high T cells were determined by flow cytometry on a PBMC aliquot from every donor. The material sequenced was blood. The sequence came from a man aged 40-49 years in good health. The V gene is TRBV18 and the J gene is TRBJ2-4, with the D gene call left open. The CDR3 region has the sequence CASSPRAEGGIQYF. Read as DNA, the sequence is TGTGCCAGCTCCCCTCGTGCGGAAGGCGGCATTCAGTACTTC.